This T cell receptor beta chain was recovered during a study of persistence of HIV-infected CD4 T cells. Points on this clone: The antigen remains unidentified.

Cells were stimulated with overlapping HIV-1 Gag 15-mer peptides. Sorted nonresponding memory CD4+ T cells were CD40L-negative, CD69-negative, CD45RO-high. This was the immunoSEQ version 4 assay in survey mode. Generated by immunoSEQ multiplex PCR, the TCRdb table keeps only in-frame clones and is missing some. The sample has 30,000 to 45,000 clones; 80% to 85% are singletons. The V gene lost 2 bases and the J gene lost 2 bases, with 6 bases spanning the gap. Per the germline V gene, CDR1 is SNHLY and CDR2 is FYNNEI. The CDR3 totals 13 residues. Sequencing used cultured CD4+ T cells from PBMCs, obtained from a patient who received antiretroviral therapy. The V and J genes are TRBV2 and TRBJ1-1; no firm D call. The receptor's source is an adult with HIV. The donor label of this sample is uncertain. CDR3 protein: CASSEWLNTEAFF. CDR3 DNA: TGTGCCAGCAGTGAATGGTTAAACACTGAAGCTTTCTTT.